This is a list of T cell receptor beta chains from one sample in a study of control samples from healthy donors and cancer patients. This table comes from immunoSEQ multiplex PCR, and its TCRdb copy is limited to in-frame clones, with some not included. The data show about 86,000 clones, 94% seen once. Material: blood. These receptors were collected from a woman younger than 30 in good health. Each CDR3 is given with its conserved first and last residue. Fields, in order: D gene, J gene, CDR3 length, V gene, clone size, CDR3 protein, CDR3 DNA. D genes are given only for firm matches. The listing skips clone size in some rows; elsewhere it reads once, few, many or a size class.

D gene: TRBD1; J gene: TRBJ2-5; CDR3 length: 15; V gene: TRBV9; clone size: once; CDR3 protein: CASSVGSRGHETQYF; CDR3 DNA: TGTGCCAGCAGCGTAGGGAGCAGGGGGCATGAGACCCAGTACTTC
D gene: -; J gene: TRBJ1-1; CDR3 length: 16; V gene: TRBV21-1; clone size: -; CDR3 protein: CASSVHRRMRNTEAFF; CDR3 DNA: TGTGCCAGCAGCGTACACAGGCGGATGCGTAACACTGAAGCTTTCTTT
D gene: -; J gene: TRBJ2-7; CDR3 length: 14; V gene: TRBV20-1; clone size: -; CDR3 protein: CSASGTVVPYEQYF; CDR3 DNA: TGCAGTGCTAGTGGGACGGTAGTCCCCTACGAGCAGTACTTC
D gene: TRBD1; J gene: TRBJ1-2; CDR3 length: 14; V gene: TRBV27; clone size: -; CDR3 protein: CASSPPRTGYGYTF; CDR3 DNA: TGTGCCAGCAGTCCGCCACGGACAGGCTATGGCTACACCTTC
D gene: -; J gene: TRBJ2-3; CDR3 length: 16; V gene: TRBV7-4; clone size: -; CDR3 protein: CASSSSRLASTDTQYF; CDR3 DNA: TGTGCCAGCAGCTCTTCTCGACTGGCCAGCACAGATACGCAGTATTTT
D gene: TRBD1; J gene: TRBJ1-4; CDR3 length: 17; V gene: TRBV2; clone size: -; CDR3 protein: CASSDWWDRDRGEKLFF; CDR3 DNA: TGTGCCAGCAGTGATTGGTGGGACCGGGACAGGGGTGAAAAACTGTTTTTT
D gene: TRBD1; J gene: TRBJ1-6; CDR3 length: 16; V gene: TRBV28; clone size: -; CDR3 protein: CASSLGGGATREPLHF; CDR3 DNA: TGTGCCAGCAGTTTAGGAGGGGGCGCAACGAGAGAGCCCCTCCACTTT
D gene: -; J gene: TRBJ1-1; CDR3 length: 14; V gene: TRBV27; clone size: -; CDR3 protein: CASSSHRVNTEAFF; CDR3 DNA: TGTGCCAGCAGTTCTCACAGGGTGAACACTGAAGCTTTCTTT
D gene: -; J gene: TRBJ1-1; CDR3 length: 14; V gene: TRBV28; clone size: -; CDR3 protein: CASSPPGSWTEAFF; CDR3 DNA: TGTGCCAGCAGTCCTCCGGGGTCTTGGACTGAAGCTTTCTTT
D gene: TRBD1; J gene: TRBJ1-2; CDR3 length: 15; V gene: TRBV4-1; clone size: -; CDR3 protein: CASSRGQGSYYGYTF; CDR3 DNA: TGCGCCAGCAGCCGGGGACAGGGCTCTTACTATGGCTACACCTTC
D gene: -; J gene: TRBJ1-5; CDR3 length: 17; V gene: TRBV27; clone size: -; CDR3 protein: CASSLFMSAGLSQPQHF; CDR3 DNA: TGTGCCAGCAGTTTATTTATGTCGGCGGGGCTTTCCCAGCCCCAGCATTTT
D gene: -; J gene: TRBJ1-5; CDR3 length: 12; V gene: TRBV7-9; clone size: -; CDR3 protein: CASAGGSKPQHF; CDR3 DNA: TGTGCCAGCGCGGGGGGATCGAAGCCCCAGCATTTT
D gene: -; J gene: TRBJ2-3; CDR3 length: 11; V gene: TRBV2; clone size: -; CDR3 protein: CASRATDTQYF; CDR3 DNA: TGTGCCAGCAGGGCCACAGATACGCAGTATTTT
D gene: -; J gene: TRBJ2-7; CDR3 length: 15; V gene: TRBV5-8; clone size: once; CDR3 protein: CASSRDSFRRGEQYF; CDR3 DNA: TGTGCCAGCAGTAGGGATAGCTTTAGGAGGGGCGAGCAGTACTTC
D gene: -; J gene: TRBJ1-2; CDR3 length: 14; V gene: TRBV24-1; clone size: -; CDR3 protein: CATSDSGLVYGYTF; CDR3 DNA: TGTGCCACCAGTGATTCCGGGTTAGTCTATGGCTACACCTTC
D gene: -; J gene: TRBJ2-3; CDR3 length: 14; V gene: TRBV11-3; clone size: -; CDR3 protein: CASSRGRGTDTQYF; CDR3 DNA: TGTGCCAGCAGCCGAGGACGGGGAACAGATACGCAGTATTTT
D gene: TRBD1; J gene: TRBJ1-1; CDR3 length: 16; V gene: TRBV4-1; clone size: -; CDR3 protein: CASSQGTGAWDTEAFF; CDR3 DNA: TGCGCCAGCAGCCAGGGGACAGGGGCCTGGGACACTGAAGCTTTCTTT
D gene: TRBD1; J gene: TRBJ1-1; CDR3 length: 16; V gene: TRBV19; clone size: -; CDR3 protein: CASSIQGAGGNTEAFF; CDR3 DNA: TGTGCCAGTAGTATACAGGGGGCGGGGGGGAACACTGAAGCTTTCTTT
D gene: -; J gene: TRBJ1-5; CDR3 length: 13; V gene: TRBV6-5; clone size: -; CDR3 protein: CASQTGRAQPQHF; CDR3 DNA: TGTGCCAGCCAAACGGGGAGGGCTCAGCCCCAGCATTTT
D gene: -; J gene: TRBJ1-1; CDR3 length: 14; V gene: TRBV9; clone size: -; CDR3 protein: CASSVDLYNTEAFF; CDR3 DNA: TGTGCCAGCAGCGTAGATTTGTATAACACTGAAGCTTTCTTT
D gene: -; J gene: TRBJ2-2; CDR3 length: 13; V gene: TRBV5-1; clone size: -; CDR3 protein: CASSLEGAGELFF; CDR3 DNA: TGCGCCAGCAGCTTGGAAGGGGCCGGGGAGCTGTTTTTT
D gene: -; J gene: TRBJ2-3; CDR3 length: 14; V gene: TRBV6-1; clone size: -; CDR3 protein: CASSDYLSTDTQYF; CDR3 DNA: TGTGCCAGCAGTGATTACCTTAGCACAGATACGCAGTATTTT
D gene: -; J gene: TRBJ1-5; CDR3 length: 16; V gene: TRBV6-1; clone size: -; CDR3 protein: CASSDRDTLSNQPQHF; CDR3 DNA: TGTGCCAGCAGTGATCGCGACACTCTGAGCAATCAGCCCCAGCATTTT
D gene: TRBD2; J gene: TRBJ2-2; CDR3 length: 18; V gene: TRBV28; clone size: -; CDR3 protein: CASRPRGEGPSNTGELFF; CDR3 DNA: TGTGCCAGCAGGCCCCGGGGGGAGGGGCCATCGAACACCGGGGAGCTGTTTTTT
D gene: -; J gene: TRBJ1-1; CDR3 length: 15; V gene: TRBV3-1/TRBV3-2; clone size: -; CDR3 protein: CASSTVRGMNTEAFF; CDR3 DNA: TGTGCCAGCAGCACGGTGCGGGGGATGAACACTGAAGCTTTCTTT
D gene: -; J gene: TRBJ1-1; CDR3 length: 13; V gene: TRBV24-1; clone size: -; CDR3 protein: CATSSQMNTEAFF; CDR3 DNA: TGTGCCACCAGTAGCCAGATGAACACTGAAGCTTTCTTT
D gene: -; J gene: TRBJ1-2; CDR3 length: 14; V gene: TRBV9; clone size: many; CDR3 protein: CASSGTGPQGGYTF; CDR3 DNA: TGTGCCAGCAGCGGGACCGGACCCCAGGGGGGCTACACCTTC
D gene: -; J gene: TRBJ1-4; CDR3 length: 14; V gene: TRBV5-8; clone size: once; CDR3 protein: CASSFGRANEKLFF; CDR3 DNA: TGTGCCAGCAGCTTCGGCAGGGCTAATGAAAAACTGTTTTTT
D gene: -; J gene: TRBJ2-3; CDR3 length: 16; V gene: TRBV19; clone size: -; CDR3 protein: CASSITPHGGEDTQYF; CDR3 DNA: TGTGCCAGTAGTATAACCCCCCATGGAGGGGAGGATACGCAGTATTTT
D gene: -; J gene: TRBJ2-1; CDR3 length: 16; V gene: TRBV19; clone size: -; CDR3 protein: CASSNYNYESYNEQFF; CDR3 DNA: TGTGCCAGTAGTAACTACAACTATGAATCCTACAATGAGCAGTTCTTC
D gene: -; J gene: TRBJ2-3; CDR3 length: 10; V gene: TRBV20-1; clone size: -; CDR3 protein: CSAFSNTQYF; CDR3 DNA: TGCAGTGCTTTTTCAAATACGCAGTATTTT
D gene: -; J gene: TRBJ2-7; CDR3 length: 13; V gene: TRBV10-1; clone size: -; CDR3 protein: CASSEGYVGEQYF; CDR3 DNA: TGCGCCAGCAGTGAGGGTTACGTGGGCGAGCAGTACTTC
D gene: -; J gene: TRBJ2-7; CDR3 length: 18; V gene: TRBV29-1; clone size: -; CDR3 protein: CSVEERRSVRDGPYEQYF; CDR3 DNA: TGCAGCGTTGAAGAGCGTCGTTCTGTAAGGGACGGTCCCTACGAGCAGTACTTC
D gene: TRBD2; J gene: TRBJ2-3; CDR3 length: 18; V gene: TRBV7-2; clone size: -; CDR3 protein: CASSLPRASGRATDTQYF; CDR3 DNA: TGTGCCAGCAGCTTACCTCGGGCTAGCGGGAGGGCCACAGATACGCAGTATTTT
D gene: -; J gene: TRBJ2-1; CDR3 length: 16; V gene: TRBV14; clone size: -; CDR3 protein: CASSQDLLQTYNEQFF; CDR3 DNA: TGTGCCAGCAGCCAAGATTTACTGCAGACCTACAATGAGCAGTTCTTC
D gene: -; J gene: TRBJ2-3; CDR3 length: 18; V gene: TRBV9; clone size: -; CDR3 protein: CASSARASSGVSTDTQYF; CDR3 DNA: TGTGCCAGCAGCGCCCGGGCGTCCAGCGGAGTTAGCACAGATACGCAGTATTTT
D gene: -; J gene: TRBJ2-3; CDR3 length: 15; V gene: TRBV24-1; clone size: -; CDR3 protein: CATSEGGASTDTQYF; CDR3 DNA: TGTGCCACCAGTGAAGGAGGCGCATCCACAGATACGCAGTATTTT
D gene: -; J gene: TRBJ2-5; CDR3 length: 16; V gene: TRBV2; clone size: -; CDR3 protein: CASTFMGARAQETQYF; CDR3 DNA: TGTGCCAGCACCTTTATGGGGGCGAGGGCCCAAGAGACCCAGTACTTC
D gene: -; J gene: TRBJ1-2; CDR3 length: 13; V gene: TRBV12-5; clone size: -; CDR3 protein: CASGEQGKDGYTF; CDR3 DNA: TGTGCTAGTGGGGAACAGGGAAAGGATGGCTACACCTTC
D gene: -; J gene: TRBJ2-1; CDR3 length: 15; V gene: TRBV5-1; clone size: -; CDR3 protein: CASTLDPSMPNEQFF; CDR3 DNA: TGCGCCAGCACCCTGGACCCATCGATGCCCAATGAGCAGTTCTTC
D gene: TRBD2; J gene: TRBJ2-1; CDR3 length: 18; V gene: TRBV7-6; clone size: -; CDR3 protein: CASSFAPSGGLTYNEQFF; CDR3 DNA: TGTGCCAGCAGCTTCGCTCCTAGCGGGGGCCTGACCTACAATGAGCAGTTCTTC
D gene: TRBD1; J gene: TRBJ1-1; CDR3 length: 15; V gene: TRBV7-9; clone size: -; CDR3 protein: CASNLPGQLNTEAFF; CDR3 DNA: TGTGCCAGCAACCTCCCGGGACAGTTGAACACTGAAGCTTTCTTT
D gene: TRBD2; J gene: TRBJ2-4; CDR3 length: 18; V gene: TRBV3-1/TRBV3-2; clone size: -; CDR3 protein: CASSHLPTLAGGPSIQYF; CDR3 DNA: TGTGCCAGCAGCCACCTACCCACGCTAGCGGGAGGGCCGAGCATTCAGTACTTC
D gene: TRBD2; J gene: TRBJ2-7; CDR3 length: 17; V gene: TRBV4-1; clone size: -; CDR3 protein: CASSQDPWGGSSYEQYF; CDR3 DNA: TGCGCCAGCAGCCAAGACCCGTGGGGCGGGAGCTCCTACGAGCAGTACTTC
D gene: -; J gene: TRBJ2-7; CDR3 length: 11; V gene: TRBV24-1; clone size: once; CDR3 protein: CATSDVTEQYF; CDR3 DNA: TGTGCCACCAGTGATGTGACAGAGCAGTACTTC
D gene: -; J gene: TRBJ2-3; CDR3 length: 15; V gene: TRBV25-1; clone size: -; CDR3 protein: CASSDLASPADTQYF; CDR3 DNA: TGTGCCAGCAGTGATCTAGCTAGCCCCGCAGATACGCAGTATTTT
D gene: -; J gene: TRBJ1-5; CDR3 length: 13; V gene: TRBV10-3; clone size: -; CDR3 protein: CAIRDSSNQPQHF; CDR3 DNA: TGTGCCATCAGGGACTCCTCGAATCAGCCCCAGCATTTT
D gene: -; J gene: TRBJ1-1; CDR3 length: 14; V gene: TRBV7-2; clone size: -; CDR3 protein: CASSSDSSRTEAFF; CDR3 DNA: TGTGCCAGCAGCTCCGACAGTTCTCGCACTGAAGCTTTCTTT
D gene: -; J gene: TRBJ2-1; CDR3 length: 14; V gene: TRBV28; clone size: -; CDR3 protein: CASSFLGERNEQFF; CDR3 DNA: TGTGCCAGCAGTTTCTTGGGAGAGCGAAATGAGCAGTTCTTC
D gene: -; J gene: TRBJ1-3; CDR3 length: 11; V gene: TRBV7-9; clone size: -; CDR3 protein: CASSPEGTIYF; CDR3 DNA: TGTGCCAGCAGCCCCGAGGGTACGATATATTTT
D gene: -; J gene: TRBJ1-5; CDR3 length: 17; V gene: TRBV5-4; clone size: once; CDR3 protein: CASSFGGGEVSNQPQHF; CDR3 DNA: TGTGCCAGCAGCTTCGGGGGGGGCGAGGTTAGCAATCAGCCCCAGCATTTT
D gene: -; J gene: TRBJ1-4; CDR3 length: 12; V gene: TRBV10-3; clone size: -; CDR3 protein: CAISERREKLFF; CDR3 DNA: TGTGCCATCAGTGAGAGGCGGGAAAAACTGTTTTTT
D gene: -; J gene: TRBJ1-1; CDR3 length: 15; V gene: TRBV6-6; clone size: -; CDR3 protein: CASSYPVQGGTEAFF; CDR3 DNA: TGTGCCAGCAGTTACCCGGTGCAGGGCGGGACTGAAGCTTTCTTT
D gene: TRBD2; J gene: TRBJ2-1; CDR3 length: 15; V gene: TRBV24-1; clone size: -; CDR3 protein: CATSVPSGGYNEQFF; CDR3 DNA: TGTGCCACCAGTGTCCCTAGCGGGGGATACAATGAGCAGTTCTTC
D gene: -; J gene: TRBJ1-2; CDR3 length: 14; V gene: TRBV12-2; clone size: -; CDR3 protein: CASRLGTANYGYTF; CDR3 DNA: TGTGCAAGTCGCTTAGGGACAGCTAACTATGGCTACACCTTC
D gene: TRBD1; J gene: TRBJ1-5; CDR3 length: 15; V gene: TRBV7-6; clone size: -; CDR3 protein: CASSLTGDGNQPQHF; CDR3 DNA: TGTGCCAGCAGCTTAACAGGGGATGGCAATCAGCCCCAGCATTTT
D gene: -; J gene: TRBJ2-1; CDR3 length: 13; V gene: TRBV11-3; clone size: -; CDR3 protein: CASSPITGTEQFF; CDR3 DNA: TGTGCCAGCAGCCCAATCACCGGGACTGAGCAGTTCTTC
D gene: -; J gene: TRBJ1-5; CDR3 length: 17; V gene: TRBV9; clone size: once; CDR3 protein: CASSPAAGAYSNQPQHF; CDR3 DNA: TGTGCCAGCAGCCCAGCTGCAGGGGCCTATAGCAATCAGCCCCAGCATTTT